The next 13 T cell receptor beta chains were all read from a single sample in a study of blood T cell repertoires in COVID-19. Data came from immunoSEQ multiplex PCR; TCRdb stores just in-frame clones and leaves some out. In the table there are approximately 36,000 clones, roughly 70% of which are singletons. Sequenced sample: peripheral blood. Receptor source: an older man with COVID-19, enrolled during active disease.

This clone has just a few counts. J is TRBJ1-2 and V is TRBV2; no reliable D call. The CDR3 is made up of 13 amino acids. CDR1 and CDR2 from the germline V gene are SNHLY and FYNNEI. V lost 11 bases to trimming and J lost 3 bases, with 16 bases between them. The CDR3 region has the DNA TGTGCCGTAAGATGGGAGGGTGACTATGGCTACACCTTC. Amino acids: CAVRWEGDYGYTF. The variable domain in full, with the rest retrieved from reference TRBV2 and TRBJ1-2, is EPEVTQTPSHQVTQMGQEVILRCVPISNHLYFYWYRQILGQKVEFLVSFYNNEISEKSEIFDDQFSVERPDGSNFTLKIRSTKLEDSAMYFCAVRWEGDYGYTFGSGTRLTVV.

This chain connects TRBV18 to TRBJ1-1; 10 nucleotides match TRBD1. The germline gives CDR1 KGHSH, CDR2 LQKENI. J gave up 4 bases and V 3 bases, and 5 bases lay outside the gene matches. The CDR3 runs 15 residues. CDR3 sequence: CASSPTTGGRTEAFF. The CDR3 DNA sequence: TGTGCCAGCTCACCCACGACAGGGGGCCGCACTGAAGCTTTCTTT.

This clone was counted a few times. This chain links TRBV5-8 with TRBJ1-1; 7 bases line up with TRBD1. The CDR3 covers 14 residues. CDR1 and CDR2 (germline): SGHTS, YDEGEE. The J segment lost 3 bases and the V segment lost 5 bases, leaving 7 bases of the junction unmatched. The CDR3 DNA is TGTGCCAGCAGTTCTGGACAGGCCGACACTGAAGCTTTCTTT. It translates to CASSSGQADTEAFF.

The V call is TRBV6-1, the J call TRBJ1-2, with D unclear. This CDR3 contains 17 residues. V lost 0 bases and J 4 bases, leaving 18 bases between the germline ends. CDR1 is MNHNS and CDR2 is SASEGT in the germline V gene. The CDR3 DNA is TGTGCCAGCAGTGAAGCGGTGAGGGCCCGGGATCCCTATGGCTACACCTTC. Protein: CASSEAVRARDPYGYTF.

This clone is a singleton in its sample. The gene calls are TRBV11-3 and TRBJ2-2; D is unclear. Trimming removed 1 base from V and 5 bases from J, with 5 bases in between. Germline-derived CDR1 and CDR2 are SGHNT and YENEEA. The CDR3 is made up of 13 amino acids. CDR3 loop: CASSLGETGELFF. The CDR3 DNA is TGTGCCAGCAGCTTAGGAGAAACCGGGGAGCTGTTTTTT.

This clone has just one count. The CDR3 reads CASLKREVTDTQYF. The DNA for the CDR3 is TGTGCCAGCTTAAAGCGGGAGGTCACAGATACGCAGTATTTT. J is TRBJ2-3 and V is TRBV7-2, with TRBD2 matching over 9 bases. There are 14 residues in the CDR3. The germline V gene has CDR1 SGHTA and CDR2 FQGNSA. Germline trimming cut 8 bases from V and 2 bases from J; bases unmatched to any gene: 5.

The gene calls are TRBV5-1 and TRBJ1-1; the match to TRBD1 covers 12 bases. CDR3 length equals 14 residues. In germline, CDR1 is SGHRS, CDR2 YFSETQ. V was pared by 5 bases and J by 6 bases, with 5 bases of the junction left unmatched. The CDR3: CASRRDRGQAEAFF. CDR3 bases: TGCGCCAGCAGACGGGACAGGGGGCAGGCTGAAGCTTTCTTT.

CDR3 amino acids: CASSIDPSTRLSYNEQFF. CDR3 coding DNA: TGTGCCAGTAGTATAGATCCCTCGACTAGACTTTCCTACAATGAGCAGTTCTTC. The chain recombines TRBV19 with TRBJ2-1, with D tentatively TRBD2 (6 bases). Trimming shortened V by 0 bases and J by 1 base, and 16 bases separated the two germline ends. Germline loops: CDR1 LNHDA, CDR2 SQIVND (reference sequence). This CDR3 comprises 18 residues.

This clone came up a few times. This chain joins TRBV10-3 and TRBJ2-3; the match to TRBD1 covers 7 bases. Germline-derived CDR1 and CDR2 are ENHRY and SYGVKD. This CDR3 spans 19 amino acids. With V trimmed by 5 bases and J by 6 bases, 23 bases remained unmatched. The CDR3: CAISFPGQANPHSPDTQYF. The CDR3 coding sequence is TGTGCCATCAGTTTCCCTGGACAGGCGAACCCCCACAGTCCTGATACGCAGTATTTT.

This chain connects TRBV7-2 to TRBJ1-2, with TRBD1 as a possible D gene (6 bases). Trimming pared 2 bases from V and 3 bases from J, leaving 10 bases between. The CDR3 length is 14 residues. The germline V gene has CDR1 SGHTA and CDR2 FQGNSA. CDR3 protein: CASSLSGDHYGYTF. CDR3 sequence (DNA): TGTGCCAGCAGCTTATCAGGGGACCACTATGGCTACACCTTC.

The J gene is TRBJ2-2, the V gene TRBV10-3; 13 bases line up with TRBD2. The CDR3 spans 17 residues. J lost 2 bases, V lost 5 bases, and 5 bases had no gene match. Germline V gives CDR1 ENHRY, CDR2 SYGVKD. The CDR3 region has the DNA TGTGCCATCAGTATACTAGCGGGAGGGGTTAACACCGGGGAGCTGTTTTTT. Its protein is CAISILAGGVNTGELFF.

The chain has TRBV9 and TRBJ1-2; 7 bases are shared with TRBD1. This CDR3 contains 14 residues. Trimming at V came to 2 bases and at J to 2 bases, leaving 3 bases not matched to a gene. Looked up from germline, CDR1 is SGDLS and CDR2 is YYNGEE. The DNA for the CDR3 is TGTGCCAGCAGCGTTAACAGGGGAAACTATGGCTACACCTTC. Translation: CASSVNRGNYGYTF.

This clone was counted many times. The rearrangement links TRBV10-3 to TRBJ2-3; TRBD1 might be the D (6 bases). With 4 bases removed from V and 0 bases from J, the gap between germline ends came to 11 bases. This CDR3 region has 15 residues. CDR1 is ENHRY and CDR2 is SYGVKD in the germline V gene. DNA for the CDR3: TGTGCCATCAGTGGCCGGGACACCAGCACAGATACGCAGTATTTT. Encoded protein: CAISGRDTSTDTQYF.